The next 2 T cell receptor beta chains were all read from a single sample in a study of blood T cell repertoires in COVID-19. TCRdb's copy holds only in-frame clones and misses some; the assay was immunoSEQ multiplex PCR. Seen here are 150,000 to 200,000 clones, roughly 78% observed once, and the top ten hold 2.5% to 3.5%. Material: peripheral blood. Source of these receptors: a woman older than 75 with active or convalescent COVID-19.

CDR3 DNA sequence: TGTGCCAGGACCGGGACACATGGGGTGGGTTATGGCTACACCTTC. Residues: CARTGTHGVGYGYTF. This rearrangement joins TRBV6-5 to TRBJ1-2; the D gene is possibly TRBD1 (6 bases). CDR1 is MNHEY and CDR2 is SVGAGI in the germline V gene. The CDR3 extends over 15 amino acids. Trimming shortened V by 9 bases and J by 5 bases, and 22 bases separated the two germline ends.

Written as DNA, the CDR3 is TGTGCCAGCAGTGAACCGGGACTAAAAGAGACCCAGTACTTC. This encodes CASSEPGLKETQYF. The genes are TRBV2 and TRBJ2-5; 7 bases align to TRBD2. The CDR3 is 14 residues long. The germline V gene has CDR1 SNHLY and CDR2 FYNNEI. Losses at the gene ends were 2 bases for V and 3 bases for J; bases not matched to a gene: 3.